These T cell receptor beta chains were read from a single sample in a study of CD8+ T cells in alopecia areata. This table comes from immunoSEQ multiplex PCR, and its TCRdb copy is limited to in-frame clones, with some not included. Of about 260,000 clones in the sample, roughly 63% were seen once. Source: CD4+ T cells sorted from blood, taken between weeks 51 and 54, from a patient treated with tofacitinib. The receptors here all came from a human donor with alopecia areata. Each CDR3 is given with its conserved first and last residue. A D gene is named only where the DNA matches it firmly. Not every row has a clone size; where given, it reads once, few, many or a size class.

>NA|TRBJ1-5|TRBV7-6|few
CASSPGEGGNQPQHF
TGTGCCAGCAGCCCCGGGGAAGGCGGCAATCAGCCCCAGCATTTT
>NA|TRBJ1-1|TRBV10-3|few
CAISFGAEAFF
TGTGCCATCAGTTTCGGTGCTGAAGCTTTCTTT
>NA|TRBJ1-4|TRBV10-2|many
CASRKDFEDEKLFF
TGCGCCAGCAGGAAGGACTTTGAGGATGAAAAACTGTTTTTT
>NA|TRBJ1-3|TRBV29-1|few
CSVLLPGNTIYF
TGCAGCGTGCTCCTTCCAGGAAACACCATATATTTT
>TRBD1|TRBJ2-2|TRBV25-1|few
CASRNHGTGTAGELFF
TGTGCCAGCAGGAATCACGGGACAGGGACGGCCGGGGAGCTGTTTTTT
>TRBD1|TRBJ1-1|TRBV30|NA
CAWSQGATTEAFF
TGTGCCTGGAGTCAGGGGGCGACCACTGAAGCTTTCTTT
>NA|TRBJ1-2|TRBV30|NA
CAWSVRRIFDYGYTF
TGTGCCTGGAGTGTTCGGCGGATATTCGACTATGGCTACACCTTC
>NA|TRBJ1-2|TRBV19|few
CASNWGFNYGYTF
TGTGCCAGTAATTGGGGATTTAACTATGGCTACACCTTC
>NA|TRBJ1-6|TRBV4-3|NA
CASSQDSPLLGSPLHF
TGCGCCAGCAGCCAAGATTCTCCCCTTCTCGGTTCACCCCTCCACTTT
>NA|TRBJ1-1|TRBV6-6|many
CASSSILMNTEAFF
TGTGCCAGCAGTTCCATCCTCATGAACACTGAAGCTTTCTTT
>NA|TRBJ1-2|TRBV29-1|NA
CSVESYGYTF
TGCAGCGTTGAGTCATATGGCTACACCTTC
>TRBD1|TRBJ2-2|TRBV2|NA
CASTGDRVNTGELFF
TGTGCCAGCACAGGGGACAGGGTGAACACCGGGGAGCTGTTTTTT
>TRBD1|TRBJ1-6|TRBV25-1|NA
CASRGTGYSPLHF
TGTGCCAGCAGGGGGACAGGTTATTCACCCCTCCACTTT
>NA|TRBJ1-1|TRBV18|NA
CASSPNRNTEAFF
TGTGCCAGCTCACCAAACAGGAACACTGAAGCTTTCTTT
>NA|TRBJ2-2|TRBV6-6|NA
CASTGPTGELFF
TGTGCCAGCACCGGCCCCACCGGGGAGCTGTTTTTT
>NA|TRBJ1-2|TRBV30|few
CALTGTNYGYTF
TGTGCCTTGACGGGAACTAACTATGGCTACACCTTC
>NA|TRBJ2-1|TRBV29-1|few
CSVEGAYNEQFF
TGCAGCGTTGAAGGCGCATACAATGAGCAGTTCTTC
>NA|TRBJ1-5|TRBV30|NA
CAWNSVVAEPQHF
TGTGCCTGGAATTCCGTAGTGGCCGAACCCCAGCATTTT
>NA|TRBJ1-1|TRBV29-1|NA
CSVRQVNTEAFF
TGCAGCGTCAGACAGGTGAACACTGAAGCTTTCTTT
>NA|TRBJ1-4|TRBV18|few
CASSPPNPGDIEKLFF
TGTGCCAGCTCACCACCAAATCCGGGAGATATTGAAAAACTGTTTTTT
>TRBD2|TRBJ2-7|TRBV7-2|few
CASSLGTSGARGEQYF
TGTGCCAGCAGCTTAGGGACTAGCGGTGCGAGGGGCGAGCAGTACTTC
>NA|TRBJ2-6|TRBV5-4|NA
CASKPDGPSGANVLTF
TGTGCCAGCAAACCCGACGGACCCTCTGGGGCCAACGTCCTGACTTTC
>NA|TRBJ2-3|TRBV18|few
CASSPRQTENTQYF
TGTGCCAGCTCACCAAGGCAGACTGAGAATACGCAGTATTTT
>NA|TRBJ1-5|TRBV30|NA
CAWSSRENQPQHF
TGTGCCTGGAGTTCACGGGAGAATCAGCCCCAGCATTTT
>NA|TRBJ1-4|TRBV4-1|NA
CASSQEQGMSNEKLFF
TGCGCCAGCAGCCAAGAGCAGGGGATGTCTAATGAAAAACTGTTTTTT
>NA|TRBJ1-2|TRBV4-2|NA
CASSQDRGRTFGYTF
TGTGCCAGCAGCCAAGATAGGGGCAGGACCTTCGGCTACACCTTC
>TRBD1|TRBJ2-5|TRBV5-1|NA
CASSPDREGGTQYF
TGCGCCAGCAGCCCGGACAGGGAAGGCGGGACCCAGTACTTC
>NA|TRBJ1-1|TRBV5-4|NA
CASRPAGVLNTEAFF
TGTGCCAGCAGACCGGCCGGGGTTCTGAACACTGAAGCTTTCTTT
>NA|TRBJ1-2|TRBV29-1|NA
CSVIQHPGYGYTF
TGCAGCGTCATACAGCATCCAGGCTATGGCTACACCTTC
>NA|TRBJ2-6|TRBV19|NA
CASSTRSSGANVLTF
TGTGCCAGTAGTACCCGAAGCTCTGGGGCCAACGTCCTGACTTTC
>NA|TRBJ2-4|TRBV6-5|NA
CASSNTGIQYF
TGTGCCAGCAGTAATACAGGCATTCAGTACTTC